This T cell receptor (beta chain) appears in the sequencing data of a study of cytomegalovirus exposure and HLA in healthy donors. Study-wide results and caveats: Within an earlier analysis, most TCR beta V segments proved productive either about 87% or about 30% of the time. Solely CMV serostatus was available to characterize immune exposure.

Primers for the PCR totalled 60 Vbeta and 13 Jbeta. Assay: immunoSEQ multiplex PCR; the TCRdb copy retains only in-frame clones and omits some. The repertoire consists of 120,000 or so clones, with 74% occurring once and the leading ten covering 3% to 5%. About this clone: Its antigen is not known.

Material: PBMCs. This receptor was identified in a man aged 35-49 years in good health and CMV-seropositive.

CDR3 loop: CASSRYEQFF. The CDR3 bases are TGTGCCAGCAGTCGGTATGAGCAGTTCTTC. The chain employs TRBV28 and TRBJ2-1; no firm D call. V lost 5 bases to trimming and J lost 8 bases, with 4 bases between them. This CDR3 is 10 amino acids long. Looked up from germline, CDR1 is MDHEN and CDR2 is SYDVKM.